A selection of T cell receptor beta chains follows, all from one sample in a study of blood T cell repertoires in COVID-19. The method was immunoSEQ multiplex PCR; TCRdb's version includes in-frame clones alone and lacks a portion of them. The sample has about 60,000 clones; about 85% are singletons. Sequencing used peripheral blood. All receptors derive from a human donor in a cohort sampled during active COVID-19. Each CDR3 is given with its conserved first and last residue. The order of the fields is clone size, D gene, V gene, J gene, CDR3 DNA, CDR3 protein. The D gene is left open where the match is weak. Size is stated for part of the rows, as once, few or many counts, or as a class when the clone is expanded.

-	-	TRBV28	TRBJ1-5	TGTGCCAGCGAGATATCCAATCAGCCCCAGCATTTT	CASEISNQPQHF
-	TRBD2	TRBV6-5	TRBJ2-5	TGTGCCAGCAGTTACTTTCTAGCGGGAGTGGAGGAGACCCAGTACTTC	CASSYFLAGVEETQYF
-	TRBD1	TRBV9	TRBJ1-2	TGTGCCAGCAGCTTAATAGGACAGGGTAACTATGGCTACACCTTC	CASSLIGQGNYGYTF
-	TRBD2	TRBV27	TRBJ2-1	TGTGCCAGCAGGTATAGGGTAGCGGGGGGGCAAAATGAGCAGTTCTTC	CASRYRVAGGQNEQFF
-	-	TRBV7-8	TRBJ1-1	TGTGCCAGCAGCTCTTTACAGGGTGACACTGAAGCTTTCTTT	CASSSLQGDTEAFF
-	TRBD2	TRBV5-4	TRBJ2-7	TGTGCCAGCAGCGTATGGGGACTAGCGGGTACCTACGAGCAGTACTTC	CASSVWGLAGTYEQYF
once	TRBD1	TRBV7-2	TRBJ1-2	TGTGCCAGCAGCCGTGACAGGGTAACCGGCTACACCTTC	CASSRDRVTGYTF
-	TRBD1	TRBV27	TRBJ2-4	TGTGCCAGCAGTTCGTATCGACAGGGACACAGTAACATTCAGTACTTC	CASSSYRQGHSNIQYF
-	-	TRBV5-1	TRBJ2-3	TGCGCCAGCAGCTTGGGGCAGTCGTTAAGCACAGATACGCAGTATTTT	CASSLGQSLSTDTQYF
-	-	TRBV19	TRBJ2-7	TGTGCCAGTAGTCCCCGAGGGCAGGAGGGGCAGTACTTC	CASSPRGQEGQYF
-	-	TRBV5-1	TRBJ1-1	TGCGCCAGCAGCGTAGGGACAACATCTGAAGCTTTCTTT	CASSVGTTSEAFF
-	TRBD1	TRBV2	TRBJ2-5	TGTGCCAGCAGGGATAACAGGGGGCGCGGAGAGACCCAGTACTTC	CASRDNRGRGETQYF
-	-	TRBV29-1	TRBJ1-1	TGCAGCGTTGAAGGACTGACGAACACTGAAGCTTTCTTT	CSVEGLTNTEAFF
-	TRBD1	TRBV15	TRBJ2-7	TGTGCCACCAGCAGCACATTCGTATACGGGACAGGGGTATCCTACGAGCAGTACTTC	CATSSTFVYGTGVSYEQYF
-	-	TRBV2	TRBJ2-7	TGTGCCAGCAGTTCAGGGGTAGTTGAGCAGTACTTC	CASSSGVVEQYF
-	-	TRBV4-1	TRBJ1-1	TGCGCCAGCAGCCAAGGGCGCAGGGGCCTAAAGGGGGACACTGAAGCTTTCTTT	CASSQGRRGLKGDTEAFF
few	TRBD2	TRBV3-1/TRBV3-2	TRBJ2-3	TGTGCCAGCAGCAAATTTCGGGAGGCTACGCAGTATTTT	CASSKFREATQYF
-	TRBD1	TRBV24-1	TRBJ2-3	TGTGCCGCAGGCGGACAGGGAAGCACAGATACGCAGTATTTT	CAAGGQGSTDTQYF
-	-	TRBV14	TRBJ2-7	TGTGCCAGCAGCCAAGATCTGGGGCAGCCGCAGTACTTC	CASSQDLGQPQYF
-	TRBD2	TRBV30	TRBJ2-1	TGTGCCTGGAGCGCCGGGACTAGCTACAATGAGCAGTTCTTC	CAWSAGTSYNEQFF
-	-	TRBV12-3/TRBV12-4	TRBJ1-1	TGTGCCAGCACCTACGAGATGAACACTGAAGCTTTCTTT	CASTYEMNTEAFF
few	TRBD1	TRBV4-1	TRBJ1-2	TGCGCCAGCAGCCGAGAGGGGGCCGGTGTTGGCTATGGCTACACCTTC	CASSREGAGVGYGYTF
few	-	TRBV30	TRBJ1-1	TGTGCCTGGGCACAGGGAGTACGGACTGAAGCTTTCTTT	CAWAQGVRTEAFF
-	TRBD1	TRBV19	TRBJ1-2	TGTGCCAGTAGGACGCAGGGGGAGACTGGCTACACCTTC	CASRTQGETGYTF
-	-	TRBV27	TRBJ2-1	TGTGCCAGCAGTTTATCTTCCGGGCGGGGTAGCGTCAATGAGCAGTTCTTC	CASSLSSGRGSVNEQFF
once	TRBD1	TRBV9	TRBJ2-7	TGTGCCAGCAGCGTGAGGGACCAGGGGGTATACGAGCAGTACTTC	CASSVRDQGVYEQYF
-	TRBD1	TRBV10-3	TRBJ2-1	TGTGCCATCACAGGACAGGCAGGGAATGAGCAGTTCTTC	CAITGQAGNEQFF
-	TRBD2	TRBV3-1/TRBV3-2	TRBJ2-1	TGTGCCAGCAGCCAGGGACTAGCGGGGGGATACAATGAGCAGTTCTTC	CASSQGLAGGYNEQFF
-	-	TRBV3-1/TRBV3-2	TRBJ1-1	TGTGCCAGCAGCCAAGCATCGAGAGGCACTGAAGCTTTCTTT	CASSQASRGTEAFF
-	TRBD2	TRBV7-3	TRBJ2-1	TGTGCCAGCAGCTTAACGGGGAGACCGGGACTAGCGGGGGCAAGCTCCTACAATGAGCAGTTCTTC	CASSLTGRPGLAGASSYNEQFF
-	TRBD2	TRBV25-1	TRBJ2-3	TGTGCCAGCAGTGCGGGGGGAGGGGCAGATACGCAGTATTTT	CASSAGGGADTQYF
-	TRBD1	TRBV5-5	TRBJ1-5	TGTGCCAGCAGCCCATCGGACAGGGGGAGCCAGCCCCAGCATTTT	CASSPSDRGSQPQHF
-	-	TRBV3-1/TRBV3-2	TRBJ1-1	TGTGCCAGCAGCCTAAACATAATTGAACACACTGAAGCTTTCTTT	CASSLNIIEHTEAFF
-	-	TRBV5-6	TRBJ1-2	TGTGCCAGCAGTTCAGGGGCGACTAACTATGGCTACACCTTC	CASSSGATNYGYTF
-	TRBD1	TRBV13	TRBJ2-7	TGTGCCAGCAGCCTTCAAGGACAGGGAACCTACGAGCAGTACTTC	CASSLQGQGTYEQYF
-	-	TRBV30	TRBJ2-3	TGTGCCTGGAGTGTACTGACAGATACGCAGTATTTT	CAWSVLTDTQYF
-	TRBD1	TRBV27	TRBJ1-2	TGTGCCAGCAGTTTTTCGGGACAGGTGGCCGAGAACTATGGCTACACCTTC	CASSFSGQVAENYGYTF
-	TRBD1	TRBV6-5	TRBJ2-2	TGTGCCAGCAGTTACGACGACAGGGCCACCGGGGAGCTGTTTTTT	CASSYDDRATGELFF
few	-	TRBV2	TRBJ2-5	TGTGCCAGCAAAGTGGAGGAACAAGAGACCCAGTACTTC	CASKVEEQETQYF
-	TRBD1	TRBV11-2	TRBJ1-1	TGTGCCAGCAGCTTAGGGGGACAGGGCGAAGCTTTCTTT	CASSLGGQGEAFF
-	TRBD2	TRBV6-2/TRBV6-3	TRBJ2-3	TGTGCCAGCAGCCAATTAGGAGATAGCGGGACTACGCAGTATTTT	CASSQLGDSGTTQYF
few	TRBD1	TRBV28	TRBJ1-1	TGTGCCTGGAAACAGGGGGCGAGAAGAGAAGCTTTCTTT	CAWKQGARREAFF
-	-	TRBV3-1/TRBV3-2	TRBJ2-7	TGTGCCAGTGCAGGGGGGAGCCCCTACGAGCAGTACTTC	CASAGGSPYEQYF
-	-	TRBV7-6	TRBJ2-3	TGTGCCAGCAGCTTAGCGACACCTAATGTGGTAGATACGCAGTATTTT	CASSLATPNVVDTQYF
-	-	TRBV3-1/TRBV3-2	TRBJ2-5	TGTGCCAGCAGCCAAGCGGTACAGCGGCCGACCCAGTACTTC	CASSQAVQRPTQYF